Sequencing of this TCR beta chain was carried out in a study of Graves' ophthalmopathy and Graves' hyperthyroidism. In this sample, this clonotype turned up many times. Beta-chain TCR CDR3 regions were amplified from RNA transcripts. HTBI primers served in a first-round RT-PCR, which a second-round multiplex PCR followed. TCRdb itself ran the multiplex PCR reads through MiXCR, one entry per CDR3 protein. This sample yields about 620,000 distinct CDR3 sequences, of which about a fifth are seen a single time; approximately 7.7% belongs to the top ten. With 1 base removed from V and 4 bases from J, the gap between germline ends came to 10 bases. This CDR3 is 15 amino acids long.

This chain links TRBV12-3 or TRBV12-4 with TRBJ2-2; weak D call: TRBD1 (8 bases). The sequenced sample was peripheral blood. The sequence was obtained from a woman under 30 with stable Graves' hyperthyroidism. Some clones in this sample may be carry-over from other donors' samples. DNA of the CDR3: TGTGCCAGCAGTTTAGACAGGGGGGGCACCGGGGAGCTGTTTTTT. Encoded protein: CASSLDRGGTGELFF.